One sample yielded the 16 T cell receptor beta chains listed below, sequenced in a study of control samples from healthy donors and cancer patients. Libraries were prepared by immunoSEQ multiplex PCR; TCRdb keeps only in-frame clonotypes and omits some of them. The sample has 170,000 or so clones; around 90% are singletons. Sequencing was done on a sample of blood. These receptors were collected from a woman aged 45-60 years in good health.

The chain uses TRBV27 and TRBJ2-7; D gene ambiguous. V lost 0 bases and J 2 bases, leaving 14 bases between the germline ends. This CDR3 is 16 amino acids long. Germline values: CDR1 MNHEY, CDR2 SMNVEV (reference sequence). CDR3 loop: CASSLSPLDPAYEQYF. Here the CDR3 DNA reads TGTGCCAGCAGTTTATCCCCTCTAGATCCGGCCTACGAGCAGTACTTC.

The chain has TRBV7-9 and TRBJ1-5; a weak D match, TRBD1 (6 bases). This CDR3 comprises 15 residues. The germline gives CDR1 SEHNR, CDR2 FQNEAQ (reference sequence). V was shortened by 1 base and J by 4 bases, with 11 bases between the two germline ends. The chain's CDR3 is CASSLGGQVNQPQHF. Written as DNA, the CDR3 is TGTGCCAGCAGCTTAGGGGGACAAGTTAATCAGCCCCAGCATTTT.

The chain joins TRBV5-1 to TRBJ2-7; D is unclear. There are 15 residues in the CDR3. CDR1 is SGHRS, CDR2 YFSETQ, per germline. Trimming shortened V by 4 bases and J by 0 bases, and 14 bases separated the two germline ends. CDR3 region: CASSPSGSTSYEQYF. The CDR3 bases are TGCGCCAGCAGCCCCTCGGGCTCTACCTCCTACGAGCAGTACTTC.

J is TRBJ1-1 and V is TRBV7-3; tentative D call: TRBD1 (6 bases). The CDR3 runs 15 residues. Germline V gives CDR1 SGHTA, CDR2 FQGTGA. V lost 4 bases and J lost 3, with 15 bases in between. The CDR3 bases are TGTGCCAGCAGCTACACAGGGTTTGGGGACACTGAAGCTTTCTTT. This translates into CASSYTGFGDTEAFF.

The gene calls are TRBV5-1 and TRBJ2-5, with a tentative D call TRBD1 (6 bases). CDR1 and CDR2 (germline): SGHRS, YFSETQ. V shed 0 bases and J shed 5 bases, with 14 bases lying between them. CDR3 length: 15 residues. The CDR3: CASSLEGGNGETQYF. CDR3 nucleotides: TGCGCCAGCAGCTTGGAAGGGGGAAATGGGGAGACCCAGTACTTC.

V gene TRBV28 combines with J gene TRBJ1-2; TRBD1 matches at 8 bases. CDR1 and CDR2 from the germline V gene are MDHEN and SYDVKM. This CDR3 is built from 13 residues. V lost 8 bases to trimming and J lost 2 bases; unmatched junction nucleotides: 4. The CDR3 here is CASGRGRNYGYTF. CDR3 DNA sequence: TGTGCCAGCGGCAGGGGGCGAAACTATGGCTACACCTTC.

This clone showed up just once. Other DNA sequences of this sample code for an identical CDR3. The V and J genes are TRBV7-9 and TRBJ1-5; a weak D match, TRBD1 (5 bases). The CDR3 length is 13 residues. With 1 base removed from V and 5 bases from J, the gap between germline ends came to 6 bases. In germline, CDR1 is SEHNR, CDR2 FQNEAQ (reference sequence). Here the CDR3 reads CASSLGGDQPQHF. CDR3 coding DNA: TGTGCCAGCAGCTTAGGAGGGGATCAGCCCCAGCATTTT.

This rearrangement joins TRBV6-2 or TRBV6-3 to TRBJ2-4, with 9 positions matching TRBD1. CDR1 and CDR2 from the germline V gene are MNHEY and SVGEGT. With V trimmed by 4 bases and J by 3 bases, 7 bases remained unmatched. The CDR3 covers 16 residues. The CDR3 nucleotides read TGTGCCAGCAGTTCGGACAGGGGAGCGGACAAAAACATTCAGTACTTC. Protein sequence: CASSSDRGADKNIQYF.

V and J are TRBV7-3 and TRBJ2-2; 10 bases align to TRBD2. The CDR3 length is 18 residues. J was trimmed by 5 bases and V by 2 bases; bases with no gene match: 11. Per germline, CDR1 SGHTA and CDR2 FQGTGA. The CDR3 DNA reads TGTGCCAGCAGCTTAGAACTAGCGGGGTCATCTGGAACCGGGGAGCTGTTTTTT. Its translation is CASSLELAGSSGTGELFF. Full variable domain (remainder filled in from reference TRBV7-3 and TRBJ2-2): GAGVSQTPSNKVTEKGKYVELRCDPISGHTALYWYRQSLGQGPEFLIYFQGTGAADDSGLPNDRFFAVRPEGSVSTLKIQRTERGDSAVYLCASSLELAGSSGTGELFFGEGSRLTVL.

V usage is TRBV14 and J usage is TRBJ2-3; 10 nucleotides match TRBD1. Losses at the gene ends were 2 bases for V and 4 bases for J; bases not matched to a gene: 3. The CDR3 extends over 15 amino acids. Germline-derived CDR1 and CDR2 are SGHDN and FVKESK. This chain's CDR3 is CASSQTGTGADTQYF. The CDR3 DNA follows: TGTGCCAGCAGCCAAACCGGGACAGGGGCAGATACGCAGTATTTT.

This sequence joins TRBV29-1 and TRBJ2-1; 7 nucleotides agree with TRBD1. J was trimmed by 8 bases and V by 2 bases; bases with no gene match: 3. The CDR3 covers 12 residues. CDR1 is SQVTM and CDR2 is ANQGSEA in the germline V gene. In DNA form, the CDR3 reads TGCAGCGTTGAACAGACAGGGTATGAGCAGTTCTTC. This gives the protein CSVEQTGYEQFF.

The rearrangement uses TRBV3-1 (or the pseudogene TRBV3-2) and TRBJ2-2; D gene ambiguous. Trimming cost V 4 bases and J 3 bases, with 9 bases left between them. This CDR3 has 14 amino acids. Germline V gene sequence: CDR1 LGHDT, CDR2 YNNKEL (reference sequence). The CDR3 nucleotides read TGTGCCAGCAGCCTCTTCACGGACACCGGGGAGCTGTTTTTT. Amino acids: CASSLFTDTGELFF.

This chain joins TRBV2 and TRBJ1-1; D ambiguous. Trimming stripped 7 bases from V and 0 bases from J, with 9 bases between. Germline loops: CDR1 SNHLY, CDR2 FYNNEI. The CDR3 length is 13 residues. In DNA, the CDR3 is TGTGCCAGCAAAGTACAACTGAACACTGAAGCTTTCTTT. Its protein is CASKVQLNTEAFF.

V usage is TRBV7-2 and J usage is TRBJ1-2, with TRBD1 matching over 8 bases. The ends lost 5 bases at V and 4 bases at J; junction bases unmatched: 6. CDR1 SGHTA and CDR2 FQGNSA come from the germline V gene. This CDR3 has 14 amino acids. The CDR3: CASSQYGQGYGYTF. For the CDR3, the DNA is TGTGCCAGCAGCCAGTATGGACAGGGCTATGGCTACACCTTC.

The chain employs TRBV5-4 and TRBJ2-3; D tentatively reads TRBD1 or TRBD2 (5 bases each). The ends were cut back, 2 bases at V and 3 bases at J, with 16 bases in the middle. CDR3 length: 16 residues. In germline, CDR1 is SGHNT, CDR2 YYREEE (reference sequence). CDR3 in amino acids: CASSLGGQGGTDTQYF. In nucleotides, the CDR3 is TGTGCCAGCAGCTTAGGTGGGCAGGGCGGGACAGATACGCAGTATTTT.

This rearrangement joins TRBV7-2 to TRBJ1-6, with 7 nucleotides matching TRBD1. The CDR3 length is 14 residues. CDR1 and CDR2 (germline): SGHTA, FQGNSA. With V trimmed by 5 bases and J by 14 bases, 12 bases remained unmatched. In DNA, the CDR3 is TGTGCCAGCAGCCCGGACAGGACCGCTGTAACCCTCCACTTT. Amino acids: CASSPDRTAVTLHF.